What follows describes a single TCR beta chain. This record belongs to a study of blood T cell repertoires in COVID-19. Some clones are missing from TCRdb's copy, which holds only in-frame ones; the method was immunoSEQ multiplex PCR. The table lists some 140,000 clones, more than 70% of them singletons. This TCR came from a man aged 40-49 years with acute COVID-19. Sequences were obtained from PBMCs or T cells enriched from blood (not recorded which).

The CDR3 DNA reads TGTGCCAGCAGCAGAGACAGGGATACTTCTTACGAGCAGTACTTC. Protein sequence: CASSRDRDTSYEQYF. This chain joins TRBV28 and TRBJ2-7; 7 bases are shared with TRBD1. The germline CDR1 and CDR2 sequences are MDHEN and SYDVKM. This CDR3 spans 15 amino acids. Trimming cost V 6 bases and J 4 bases; bases outside gene matches: 12. Looking up the rest from reference TRBV28 and TRBJ2-7 gives the full variable domain: DVKVTQSSRYLVKRTGEKVFLECVQDMDHENMFWYRQDPGLGLRLIYFSYDVKMKEKGDIPEGYSVSREKKERFSLILESASTNQTSMYLCASSRDRDTSYEQYFGPGTRLTVT.